One and the same sample provided the 10 T cell receptor beta chains below, sequenced in a study of cytotoxic CD8 clonotypes in ibrutinib-treated CLL. The assay was immunoSEQ multiplex PCR, and TCRdb's table has in-frame clones only and misses some. The sample holds around 60,000 clones, approximately 71% seen once. The sequenced sample was PBMCs, obtained after 12 months of ibrutinib treatment. These receptors were taken from a human donor with chronic lymphocytic leukemia.

The chain combines TRBV9 with TRBJ2-1, with a tentative D call TRBD2 (5 bases). The V gene's germline CDR1 is SGDLS and CDR2 YYNGEE. CDR3 length: 15 amino acids. V shed 2 bases and J shed 7 bases, with 16 bases lying between them. CDR3: CASSVSVGAGNEQFF. DNA of the CDR3: TGTGCCAGCAGCGTTAGCGTTGGCGCCGGTAATGAGCAGTTCTTC. The full variable domain, in which reference TRBV9 and TRBJ2-1 provide the parts outside the CDR3, is DSGVTQTPKHLITATGQRVTLRCSPRSGDLSVYWYQQSLDQGLQFLIQYYNGEERAKGNILERFSAQQFPDLHSELNLSSLELGDSALYFCASSVSVGAGNEQFFGPGTRLTVL.

The chain combines TRBV15 with TRBJ2-7; TRBD1 matches 7 bases. The CDR3 loop spans 14 amino acids. V was clipped by 3 bases and J by 1 base; unmatched bases: 3. Per germline, CDR1 LNHNV and CDR2 YYDKDF (reference sequence). CDR3 in amino acids: CATSRGDSSYEQYF. CDR3 coding DNA: TGTGCCACCAGCAGGGGGGACAGTTCCTACGAGCAGTACTTC.

This sequence joins TRBV12-5 and TRBJ2-5, with TRBD2 identical over 13 bases. With V trimmed by 1 base and J by 5 bases, 7 bases remained unmatched. The CDR3 covers 17 residues. Germline CDR1 is LGHNT and CDR2 is FRNRAP. CDR3 sequence (DNA): TGTGCTAGTGGTTTGGACCAGGGACTAGCGGGATCCGAGACCCAGTACTTC. Its translation is CASGLDQGLAGSETQYF.

The V call is TRBV19, the J call TRBJ1-4; D unclear. The length of the CDR3 is 15 residues. The germline CDR1 and CDR2 sequences are LNHDA and SQIVND (reference sequence). V lost 3 bases and J lost 4, with 12 bases in between. The CDR3 reads CASSISGFYNEKLFF. DNA of the CDR3: TGTGCCAGTAGTATTTCCGGCTTCTATAATGAAAAACTGTTTTTT. The variable domain in full, completed from reference TRBV19 and TRBJ1-4, reads DGGITQSPKYLFRKEGQNVTLSCEQNLNHDAMYWYRQDPGQGLRLIYYSQIVNDFQKGDIAEGYSVSREKKESFPLTVTSAQKNPTAFYLCASSISGFYNEKLFFGSGTQLSVL.

The chain recombines TRBV28 with TRBJ2-3, with TRBD2 matching 12 bases. The CDR3 contains 18 residues. V lost 2 bases and J lost 4; bases outside the gene matches: 10. Germline CDR1 MDHEN, CDR2 SYDVKM. The CDR3 is CASSLVLAGGRGADTQYF. The CDR3, as DNA: TGTGCCAGCAGTTTAGTACTAGCGGGAGGCCGGGGGGCAGATACGCAGTATTTT.

This clone has only a few counts. This chain connects TRBV2 to TRBJ2-7; 8 bases fit TRBD2. This CDR3 region has 12 residues. The V gene end was trimmed by 4 bases and the J gene end by 8 bases; junction bases not matched to a gene: 4. CDR1 and CDR2 from the germline V gene are SNHLY and FYNNEI. CDR3 amino acids: CASSVIAGKQYF. For the CDR3, the DNA is TGTGCCAGCAGTGTGATAGCGGGAAAGCAGTACTTC.

In DNA, the CDR3 is TGTGCCAGCAGTTTACGGCGGGAGGGCCCCTACGAGCAGTACTTC. Its translation is CASSLRREGPYEQYF. V and J are TRBV27 and TRBJ2-7; TRBD2 agrees at 9 bases. The CDR3 loop spans 15 amino acids. V trimming: 2 bases; J trimming: 2 bases; junction bases outside the gene matches: 4. Germline assignment: CDR1 MNHEY and CDR2 SMNVEV (reference sequence).

The chain links TRBV18 to TRBJ2-5; TRBD2 aligns across 13 bases. The ends lost 8 bases at V and 2 bases at J; junction bases unmatched: 5. CDR1 is KGHSH, CDR2 LQKENI, per germline. The CDR3 extends over 15 amino acids. CDR3: CASKGTSGIQETQYF. The DNA of the CDR3 is TGTGCCAGCAAGGGGACTAGCGGGATTCAAGAGACCCAGTACTTC.

This rearrangement joins TRBV7-3 to TRBJ1-5; 8 bases match TRBD1. Per germline, CDR1 SGHTA and CDR2 FQGTGA. Losses at the gene ends were 5 bases for V and 8 bases for J; bases not matched to a gene: 8. The CDR3 is made up of 14 amino acids. CDR3 sequence: CASSPTGGQEPQHF. CDR3 DNA sequence: TGTGCCAGCAGCCCCACAGGGGGGCAGGAGCCCCAGCATTTT.

V and J are TRBV5-1 and TRBJ2-7, with 7 bases lining up with TRBD1. From germline, CDR1 is SGHRS and CDR2 YFSETQ. V lost 0 bases, J lost 3 bases, and 6 bases stayed unmatched. The CDR3 covers 15 residues. The CDR3 sequence: CASSLALGGFYEQYF. The CDR3, as DNA: TGCGCCAGCAGCTTGGCCTTAGGGGGCTTCTACGAGCAGTACTTC.